The present TCR beta chain was sequenced within a study of response to subunit inactivated influenza vaccine. This clonotype has just a few counts. Its antigen is unknown. The CDR3 extends over 13 amino acids. The germline gives CDR1 SGHTA, CDR2 FQGNSA. The V end was cut by 4 bases, the J end by 1 base, with 8 bases between. General study results and limits: That few new T cells are recruited by each seasonal influenza vaccination was the authors' suggestion.

In TCRdb, the RT-PCR reads were re-called with MiXCR into one record per CDR3 protein. The repertoire includes around 710,000 distinct CDR3 sequences, about 14% of them detected once, and 5.5% to 7% sits in the top ten. The chain joins TRBV7-2 to TRBJ2-7, with D unresolved. The source material was PBMCs from blood, sampled approximately 15 days before vaccination. The clonotype was recovered from a man aged 50-59 years who received an inactivated influenza vaccine. The CDR3 is CASSSDLSYEQYF. The CDR3 region has the DNA TGTGCCAGCAGCTCAGACTTGTCCTACGAGCAGTACTTC.